This T cell receptor beta chain emerged from a study of OX40 agonist ivuxolimab in advanced cancers. TCRdb's copy holds only in-frame clones and misses some; the assay was immunoSEQ multiplex PCR. The sample consists of over 55,000 clones, 90% to 95% of them appearing once. The germline CDR1 and CDR2 sequences are SGHDT and YYEEEE. Trimming shortened V by 3 bases and J by 4 bases, and 14 bases separated the two germline ends. The CDR3 length is 14 residues. The chain has TRBV5-6 and TRBJ2-7, with D perhaps matching TRBD2 (5 bases). This clonotype was sampled from an adult with an advanced solid tumor such as melanoma, head and neck, liver or kidney cancer. Sequencing used CD4+ or CD8+ T cells sorted from blood, obtained in a trial of the OX40 agonist ivuxolimab. The chain's CDR3 is CASSYGVGSYEQYF. The CDR3 DNA reads as TGTGCCAGCAGCTACGGGGTCGGAAGTTACGAGCAGTACTTC.